This T cell receptor (beta chain) was sequenced during a study of blood T cell repertoires in COVID-19. Across the study: The samples span acute and convalescent COVID-19 from the United States, Italy and Spain. PBMCs, B-cell-depleted T cells, or T cells were the source of the cDNA or gDNA that made up the material.

Concerning this clone itself: This specimen includes other DNA sequences encoding the same CDR3.

The authors' processing: Quantification of nucleated cells was approximated via reference gene primer amplification. Some clones are missing from TCRdb's copy, which holds only in-frame ones; the method was immunoSEQ multiplex PCR. Clone size and the V and J calls come from that table; the DNA yielded D and trimming. The repertoire consists of about 200,000 clones, with roughly 90% occurring once and the leading ten covering about 6.5%. The CDR3 is made up of 14 amino acids. With 4 bases clipped from V and 2 bases from J, the junction kept 3 bases outside the gene matches. Germline CDR1 reads SEHNR; CDR2 reads FQNEAQ (reference sequence).

V usage is TRBV7-9 and J usage is TRBJ2-7; TRBD1 matches 9 bases. This clonotype originated in a man in his sixties who had recovered from COVID-19. Material: peripheral blood. CDR3 nucleotide sequence: TGTGCCAGCAGCTCGGACAGGGGCACCTACGAGCAGTACTTC. Translation: CASSSDRGTYEQYF.